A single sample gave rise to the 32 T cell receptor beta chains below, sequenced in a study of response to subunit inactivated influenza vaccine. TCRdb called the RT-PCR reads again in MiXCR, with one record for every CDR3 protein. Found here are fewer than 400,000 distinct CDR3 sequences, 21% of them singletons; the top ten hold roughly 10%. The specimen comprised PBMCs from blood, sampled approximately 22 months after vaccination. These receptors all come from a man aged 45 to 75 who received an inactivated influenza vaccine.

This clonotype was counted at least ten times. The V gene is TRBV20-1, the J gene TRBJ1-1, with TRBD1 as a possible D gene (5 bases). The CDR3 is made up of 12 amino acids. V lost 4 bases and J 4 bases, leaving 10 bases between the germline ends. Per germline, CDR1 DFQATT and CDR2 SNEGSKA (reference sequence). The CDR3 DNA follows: TGCAGTGCTATCCAGGGACTCACTGAAGCTTTCTTT. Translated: CSAIQGLTEAFF.

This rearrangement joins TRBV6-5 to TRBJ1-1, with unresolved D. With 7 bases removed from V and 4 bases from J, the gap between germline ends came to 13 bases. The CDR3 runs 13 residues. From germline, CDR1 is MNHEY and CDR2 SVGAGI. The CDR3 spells CASTFLGSTEAFF. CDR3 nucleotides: TGTGCCAGCACTTTCCTAGGAAGCACTGAAGCTTTCTTT.

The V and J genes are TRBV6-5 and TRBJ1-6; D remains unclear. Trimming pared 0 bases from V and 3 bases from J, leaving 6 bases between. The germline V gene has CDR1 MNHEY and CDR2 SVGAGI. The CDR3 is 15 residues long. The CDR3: CASSYSWNYNSPLHF. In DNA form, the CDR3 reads TGTGCCAGCAGTTACTCATGGAACTATAATTCACCCCTCCACTTT.

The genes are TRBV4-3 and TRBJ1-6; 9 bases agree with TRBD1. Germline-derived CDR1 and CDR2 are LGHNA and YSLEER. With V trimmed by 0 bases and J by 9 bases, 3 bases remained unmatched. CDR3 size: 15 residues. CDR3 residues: CASSQDGTGSSPLHF. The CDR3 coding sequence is TGCGCCAGCAGCCAAGATGGGACAGGGTCTTCACCCCTCCACTTT.

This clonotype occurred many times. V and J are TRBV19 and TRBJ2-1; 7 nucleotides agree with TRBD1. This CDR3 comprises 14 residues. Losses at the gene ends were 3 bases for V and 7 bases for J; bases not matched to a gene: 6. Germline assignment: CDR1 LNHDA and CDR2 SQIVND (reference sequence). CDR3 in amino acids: CASSMTDRWNEQFF. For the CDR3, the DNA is TGTGCCAGTAGTATGACGGACAGGTGGAATGAGCAGTTCTTC.

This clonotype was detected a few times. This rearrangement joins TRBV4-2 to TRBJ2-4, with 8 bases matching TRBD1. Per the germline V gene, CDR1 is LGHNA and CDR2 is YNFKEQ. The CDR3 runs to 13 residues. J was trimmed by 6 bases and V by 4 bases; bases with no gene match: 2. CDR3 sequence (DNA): TGTGCCAGCAGCCCGACAGGGGTAAACATTCAGTACTTC. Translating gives CASSPTGVNIQYF.

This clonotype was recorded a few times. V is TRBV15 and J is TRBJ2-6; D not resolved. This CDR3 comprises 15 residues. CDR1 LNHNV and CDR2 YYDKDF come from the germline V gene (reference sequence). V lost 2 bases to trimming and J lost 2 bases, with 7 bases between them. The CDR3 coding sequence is TGTGCCACCAGCAGAAGATCCCCTGGGGCCAACGTCCTGACTTTC. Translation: CATSRRSPGANVLTF.

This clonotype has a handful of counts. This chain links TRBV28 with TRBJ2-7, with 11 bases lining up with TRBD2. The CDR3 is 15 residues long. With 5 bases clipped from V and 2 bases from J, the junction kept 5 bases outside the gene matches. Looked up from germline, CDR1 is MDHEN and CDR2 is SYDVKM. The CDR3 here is CASSPLSGRAYEQYF. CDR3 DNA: TGTGCCAGCAGTCCCCTTAGCGGGAGGGCCTACGAGCAGTACTTC.

CDR3: CASSLTGANNEQFF. CDR3 in DNA: TGTGCCAGCAGCTTGACCGGGGCCAACAATGAGCAGTTCTTC. V usage is TRBV7-9 and J usage is TRBJ2-1; perhaps D is TRBD1 or TRBD2 (5 bases each). The germline V gene encodes CDR1 SEHNR and CDR2 FQNEAQ (reference sequence). The CDR3 totals 14 residues. V was shortened by 3 bases and J by 5 bases, with 11 bases between the two germline ends.

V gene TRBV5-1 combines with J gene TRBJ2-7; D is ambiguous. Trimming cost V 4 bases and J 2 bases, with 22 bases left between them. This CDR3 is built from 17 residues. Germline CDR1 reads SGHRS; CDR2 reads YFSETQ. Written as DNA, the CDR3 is TGCGCCAGCAGCCTCAACACCGGGCCTACTTCTGCCTACGAGCAGTACTTC. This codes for CASSLNTGPTSAYEQYF. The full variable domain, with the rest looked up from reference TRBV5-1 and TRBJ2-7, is KAGVTQTPRYLIKTRGQQVTLSCSPISGHRSVSWYQQTPGQGLQFLFEYFSETQRNKGNFPGRFSGRQFSNSRSEMNVSTLELGDSALYLCASSLNTGPTSAYEQYFGPGTRLTVT.

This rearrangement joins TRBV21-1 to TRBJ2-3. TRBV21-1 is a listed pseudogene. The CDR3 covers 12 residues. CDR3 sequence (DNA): TGTGCCAGCGGTGAAGATTCGAATACGCAGTATTTT. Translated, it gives CASGEDSNTQYF.

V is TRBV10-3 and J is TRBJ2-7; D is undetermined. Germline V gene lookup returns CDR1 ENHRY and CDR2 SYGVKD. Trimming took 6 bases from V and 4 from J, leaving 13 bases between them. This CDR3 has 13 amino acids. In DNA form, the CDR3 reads TGTGCCATCAGCCTGCGACATGGGTACGAGCAGTACTTC. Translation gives CAISLRHGYEQYF.

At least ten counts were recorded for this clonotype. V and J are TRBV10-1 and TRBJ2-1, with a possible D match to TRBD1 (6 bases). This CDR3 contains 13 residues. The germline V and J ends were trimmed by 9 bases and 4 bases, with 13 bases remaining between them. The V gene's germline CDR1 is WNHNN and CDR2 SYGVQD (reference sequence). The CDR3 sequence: CASAGDLYNEQFF. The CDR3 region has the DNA TGCGCCAGTGCAGGGGACCTGTACAATGAGCAGTTCTTC.

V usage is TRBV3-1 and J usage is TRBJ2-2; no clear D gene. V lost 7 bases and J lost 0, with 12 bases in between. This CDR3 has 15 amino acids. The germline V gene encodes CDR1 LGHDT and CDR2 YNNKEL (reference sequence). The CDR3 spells CASKGAGTNTGELFF. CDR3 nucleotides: TGTGCCAGCAAGGGCGCAGGAACGAACACCGGGGAGCTGTTTTTT.

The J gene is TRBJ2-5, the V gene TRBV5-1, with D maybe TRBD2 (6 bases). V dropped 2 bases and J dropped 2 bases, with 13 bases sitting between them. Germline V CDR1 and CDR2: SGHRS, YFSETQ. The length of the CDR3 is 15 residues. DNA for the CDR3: TGCGCCAGCAGCTTAACGGGGGACGTACAAGAGACCCAGTACTTC. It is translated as CASSLTGDVQETQYF.

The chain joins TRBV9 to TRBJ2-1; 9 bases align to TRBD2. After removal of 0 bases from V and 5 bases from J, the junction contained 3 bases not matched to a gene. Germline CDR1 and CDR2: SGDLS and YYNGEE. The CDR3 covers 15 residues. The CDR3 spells CASSVVAGVNNEQFF. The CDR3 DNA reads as TGTGCCAGCAGCGTAGTAGCGGGAGTTAACAATGAGCAGTTCTTC.

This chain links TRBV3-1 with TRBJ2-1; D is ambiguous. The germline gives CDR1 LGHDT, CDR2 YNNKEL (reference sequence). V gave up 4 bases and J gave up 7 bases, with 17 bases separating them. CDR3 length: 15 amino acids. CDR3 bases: TGTGCCAGCAGCCCACCTGGGATAAGCCAAAATGAGCAGTTCTTC. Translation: CASSPPGISQNEQFF.

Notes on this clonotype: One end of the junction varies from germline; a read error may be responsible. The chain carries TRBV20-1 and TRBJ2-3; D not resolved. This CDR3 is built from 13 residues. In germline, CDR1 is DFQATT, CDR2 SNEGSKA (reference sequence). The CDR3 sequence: CSARGLTTHTQYF. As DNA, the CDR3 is TGCAGTGCTAGAGGACTCACCACACATACGCAGTATTTT.

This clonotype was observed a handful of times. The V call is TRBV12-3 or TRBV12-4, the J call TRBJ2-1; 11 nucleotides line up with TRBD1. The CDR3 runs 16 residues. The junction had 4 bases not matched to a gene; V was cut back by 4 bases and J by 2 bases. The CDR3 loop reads CASSSGQGAAYNEQFF. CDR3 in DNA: TGTGCCAGCAGTTCAGGACAGGGGGCGGCCTACAATGAGCAGTTCTTC.

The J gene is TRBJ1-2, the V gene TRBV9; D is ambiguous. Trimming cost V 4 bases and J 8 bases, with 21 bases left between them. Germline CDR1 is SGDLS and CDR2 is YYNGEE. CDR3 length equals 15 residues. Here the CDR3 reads CASSPSAGQSQGYTF. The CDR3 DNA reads TGTGCCAGCAGCCCGTCGGCGGGTCAGAGCCAGGGCTACACCTTC.

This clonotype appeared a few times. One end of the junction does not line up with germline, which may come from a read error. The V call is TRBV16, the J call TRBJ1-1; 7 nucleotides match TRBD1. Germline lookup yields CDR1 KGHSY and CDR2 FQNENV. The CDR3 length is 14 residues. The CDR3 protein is CASSQSRDSTEAFF. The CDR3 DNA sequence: TGTGCCAGCAGTCAATCGAGGGACAGCACTGAAGCTTTCTTT.

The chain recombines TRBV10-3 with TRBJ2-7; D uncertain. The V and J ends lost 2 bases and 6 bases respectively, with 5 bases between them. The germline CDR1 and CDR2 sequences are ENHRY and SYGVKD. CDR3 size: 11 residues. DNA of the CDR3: TGTGCCATCAGTGAGAGGTTCGAGCAGTACTTC. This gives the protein CAISERFEQYF.

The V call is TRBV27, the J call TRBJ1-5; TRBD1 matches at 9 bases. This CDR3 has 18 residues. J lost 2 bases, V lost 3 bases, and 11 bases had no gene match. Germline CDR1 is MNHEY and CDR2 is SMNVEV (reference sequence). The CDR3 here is CASSLTGGGGARNQPQHF. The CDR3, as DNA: TGTGCCAGCAGTTTGACAGGGGGAGGAGGTGCTCGCAATCAGCCCCAGCATTTT.

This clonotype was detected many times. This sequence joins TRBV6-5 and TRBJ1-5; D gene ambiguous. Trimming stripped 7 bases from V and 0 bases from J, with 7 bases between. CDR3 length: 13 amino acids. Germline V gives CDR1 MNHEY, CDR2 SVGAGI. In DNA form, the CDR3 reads TGTGCCAGCATTTTAAATAGCAATCAGCCCCAGCATTTT. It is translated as CASILNSNQPQHF.

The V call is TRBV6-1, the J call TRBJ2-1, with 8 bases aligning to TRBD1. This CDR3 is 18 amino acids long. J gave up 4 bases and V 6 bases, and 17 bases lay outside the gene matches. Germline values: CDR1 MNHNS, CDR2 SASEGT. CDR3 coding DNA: TGTGCCAGCAGACGTGGCTGGGAGAAGGGACAGGTATACAATGAGCAGTTCTTC. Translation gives CASRRGWEKGQVYNEQFF.

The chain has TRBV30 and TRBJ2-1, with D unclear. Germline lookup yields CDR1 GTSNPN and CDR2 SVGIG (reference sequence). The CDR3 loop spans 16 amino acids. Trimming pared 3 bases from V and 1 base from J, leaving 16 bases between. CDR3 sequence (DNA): TGTGCCTGGAGCCACGGGCGTGTGGGGTCCTACAATGAGCAGTTCTTC. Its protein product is CAWSHGRVGSYNEQFF.

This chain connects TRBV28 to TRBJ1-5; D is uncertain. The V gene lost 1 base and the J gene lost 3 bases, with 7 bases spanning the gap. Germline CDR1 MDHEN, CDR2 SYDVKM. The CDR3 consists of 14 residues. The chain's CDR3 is CASSLSGPNQPQHF. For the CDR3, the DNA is TGTGCCAGCAGTTTATCTGGGCCCAATCAGCCCCAGCATTTT.

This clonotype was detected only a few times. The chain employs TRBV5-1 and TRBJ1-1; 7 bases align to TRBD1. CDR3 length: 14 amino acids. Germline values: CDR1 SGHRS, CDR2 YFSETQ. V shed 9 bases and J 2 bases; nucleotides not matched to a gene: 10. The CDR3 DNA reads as TGCGCCACACGAAGCGGGACAGCAAACACTGAAGCTTTCTTT. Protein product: CATRSGTANTEAFF.

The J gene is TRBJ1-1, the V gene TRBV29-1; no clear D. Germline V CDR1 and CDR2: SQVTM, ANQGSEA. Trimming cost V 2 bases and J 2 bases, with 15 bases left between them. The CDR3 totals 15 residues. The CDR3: CSVENPHGPNTEAFF. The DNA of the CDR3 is TGCAGCGTTGAAAACCCCCATGGCCCCAACACTGAAGCTTTCTTT.

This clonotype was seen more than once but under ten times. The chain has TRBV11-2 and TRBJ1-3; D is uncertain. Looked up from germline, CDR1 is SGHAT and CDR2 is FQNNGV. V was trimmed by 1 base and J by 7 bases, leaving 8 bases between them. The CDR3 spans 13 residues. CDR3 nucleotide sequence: TGTGCCAGCAGCTTAGTTTTTAAGAACACCATATATTTT. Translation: CASSLVFKNTIYF. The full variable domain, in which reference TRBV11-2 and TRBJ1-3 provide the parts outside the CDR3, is EAGVAQSPRYKIIEKRQSVAFWCNPISGHATLYWYQQILGQGPKLLIQFQNNGVVDDSQLPKDRFSAERLKGVDSTLKIQPAKLEDSAVYLCASSLVFKNTIYFGEGSWLTVV.

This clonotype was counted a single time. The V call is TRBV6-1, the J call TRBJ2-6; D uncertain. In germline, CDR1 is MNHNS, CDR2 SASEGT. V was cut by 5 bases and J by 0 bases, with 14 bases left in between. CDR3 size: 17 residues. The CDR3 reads CASSPSRGFSGANVLTF. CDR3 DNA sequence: TGTGCCAGCAGTCCCTCCCGCGGCTTCTCTGGGGCCAACGTCCTGACTTTC.

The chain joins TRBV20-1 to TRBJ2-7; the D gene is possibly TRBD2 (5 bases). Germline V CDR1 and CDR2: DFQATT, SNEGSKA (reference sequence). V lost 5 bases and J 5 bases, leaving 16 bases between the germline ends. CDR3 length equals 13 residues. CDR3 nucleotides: TGCAGTGCTCAATTTGGGCAGAGGGACGAGCAGTACTTC. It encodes CSAQFGQRDEQYF.